The rows below give T cell receptor beta chains drawn from one sample of a study of OX40 agonist ivuxolimab in advanced cancers. Repertoires were generated with immunoSEQ multiplex PCR, while TCRdb's copy carries only in-frame clones and drops some. The sample has roughly 93,000 clones, about 90% seen once. This specimen consisted of CD4+ or CD8+ T cells sorted from blood, obtained in a trial of the OX40 agonist ivuxolimab. Source of these receptors: an adult with an advanced solid tumor such as melanoma, head and neck, liver or kidney cancer. Both conserved end residues are part of each CDR3. D genes are given only for firm matches. Some rows have no size entry. The others give once, few or many, or a class for an expanded clone.

>TRBV5-1|TRBJ2-5|-|-
CASSRDNQETQYF
TGCGCCAGCTCAAGAGACAACCAAGAGACCCAGTACTTC
>TRBV5-1|TRBJ2-3|TRBD2|-
CASSLRTSATDTQYF
TGCGCCAGCAGCTTAAGGACTAGCGCCACAGATACGCAGTATTTT
>TRBV27|TRBJ2-7|-|-
CASSLNGGLGDLYF
TGTGCCAGCAGTTTAAATGGGGGTCTGGGGGATCTGTACTTC
>TRBV7-3|TRBJ2-2|TRBD2|few
CASRVSGMNTGELFF
TGTGCCAGCAGAGTCAGCGGGATGAACACCGGGGAGCTGTTTTTT
>TRBV6-1|TRBJ2-7|-|-
CAGRGRSGLNYEQYF
TGTGCCGGGCGAGGTCGGAGCGGCCTAAACTACGAGCAGTACTTC
>TRBV11-2|TRBJ2-7|TRBD2|-
CASSRAGSGSYEQYF
TGTGCCAGCAGTCGTGCAGGTAGCGGGAGTTACGAGCAGTACTTC
>TRBV5-1|TRBJ2-6|-|-
CASSPGAASGANVLTF
TGCGCCAGCAGCCCCGGGGCAGCCTCTGGGGCCAACGTCCTGACTTTC
>TRBV2|TRBJ1-5|-|-
CASSELGRGSNQPQHF
TGTGCCAGCAGTGAACTCGGCAGGGGTAGCAATCAGCCCCAGCATTTT
>TRBV5-4|TRBJ2-3|-|-
CASSLGGPRLAEVTQYF
TGTGCCAGCAGCTTGGGGGGGCCGAGACTAGCTGAGGTTACGCAGTATTTT
>TRBV27|TRBJ2-7|TRBD2|few
CASSSAGLPSYEQYF
TGTGCCAGCAGTTCAGCGGGACTACCATCCTACGAGCAGTACTTC
>TRBV5-1|TRBJ2-3|TRBD2|-
CASLGGRNTDTQYF
TGCGCCAGCTTAGGCGGGAGGAACACAGATACGCAGTATTTT
>TRBV9|TRBJ2-7|TRBD1|-
CASSVGQAPYEQYF
TGTGCCAGCAGCGTGGGACAGGCCCCCTACGAGCAGTACTTC
>TRBV7-8|TRBJ1-4|TRBD1|-
CASSLRRQGGEKLFF
TGTGCCAGCAGCTTAAGGAGACAGGGGGGCGAAAAACTGTTTTTT
>TRBV10-3|TRBJ2-5|-|-
CAIREGAVRETQYF
TGTGCCATCAGGGAGGGGGCCGTGCGGGAGACCCAGTACTTC
>TRBV2|TRBJ1-4|-|-
CASSDGNGEKLFF
TGTGCCAGCAGTGATGGTAACGGTGAAAAACTGTTTTTT
>TRBV5-1|TRBJ2-1|-|-
CASSFGGVNEQFF
TGCGCCAGCAGCTTTGGTGGCGTGAATGAGCAGTTCTTC
>TRBV5-6|TRBJ2-6|TRBD2|once
CASSLGLAGGTGANVLTF
TGTGCCAGCAGCTTGGGACTAGCGGGCGGCACTGGGGCCAACGTCCTGACTTTC
>TRBV2|TRBJ2-1|TRBD2|-
CASSGLAWNEQFF
TGTGCCAGCAGTGGACTAGCGTGGAATGAGCAGTTCTTC
>TRBV29-1|TRBJ2-5|TRBD2|-
CSGDSGSGETQYF
TGCAGCGGCGATAGCGGGAGCGGGGAGACCCAGTACTTC
>TRBV15|TRBJ1-5|-|-
CATSNRVAGQPQHF
TGTGCCACCAGCAACAGGGTTGCAGGTCAGCCCCAGCATTTT
>TRBV4-1|TRBJ1-5|TRBD1|once
CASSQGAGGVHQPQHF
TGCGCCAGCAGCCAGGGGGCAGGGGGCGTTCATCAGCCCCAGCATTTT
>TRBV18|TRBJ2-3|-|-
CASSPPLVTDTQYF
TGTGCCAGCTCACCACCTCTAGTTACAGATACGCAGTATTTT
>TRBV2|TRBJ1-2|-|few
CASSPVATNYGYTF
TGTGCCAGCAGCCCGGTCGCGACTAACTATGGCTACACCTTC
>TRBV28|TRBJ1-4|-|-
CASSFGGADEKLFF
TGTGCCAGCAGTTTCGGTGGAGCGGATGAAAAACTGTTTTTT
>TRBV7-2|TRBJ2-7|-|-
CASSGFWSNEQYF
TGTGCCAGCAGCGGCTTTTGGAGTAACGAGCAGTACTTC
>TRBV6-1|TRBJ2-5|TRBD1|-
CASRGQVPEETQYF
TGTGCCAGCAGGGGACAGGTTCCTGAAGAGACCCAGTACTTC
>TRBV5-6|TRBJ2-7|TRBD2|-
CASTGGYEQYF
TGTGCCAGCACGGGGGGCTACGAGCAGTACTTC
>TRBV7-9|TRBJ2-1|-|few
CASSFGISQPEQFF
TGTGCCAGCAGCTTCGGGATCTCCCAACCTGAGCAGTTCTTC
>TRBV28|TRBJ2-3|-|-
CASSPELDTQYF
TGTGCCAGCAGTCCGGAACTAGATACGCAGTATTTT
>TRBV5-1|TRBJ1-1|-|-
CASSWGAGTEAFF
TGCGCCAGCAGCTGGGGTGCGGGCACTGAAGCTTTCTTT
>TRBV5-1|TRBJ2-1|TRBD2|-
CASSFGLAGDNEQFF
TGCGCCAGCAGCTTTGGACTAGCGGGAGATAATGAGCAGTTCTTC
>TRBV5-6|TRBJ1-1|-|-
CASSGRRTEAFF
TGTGCCAGCAGCGGGCGGAGGACTGAAGCTTTCTTT
>TRBV28|TRBJ1-1|-|-
CASSSVIREAFF
TGTGCCAGCAGTTCGGTCATCAGGGAGGCTTTCTTT
>TRBV27|TRBJ2-7|TRBD1|-
CASSLQGAPYEQYF
TGTGCCAGCAGTTTACAGGGGGCTCCCTACGAGCAGTACTTC
>TRBV5-1|TRBJ1-1|-|-
CASRLRQVNTEAFF
TGCGCCAGCAGGTTGAGACAGGTCAACACTGAAGCTTTCTTT
>TRBV4-1|TRBJ2-7|TRBD2|few
CASSPRTSGMLGEQYF
TGCGCCAGCAGCCCCCGGACTAGCGGGATGTTAGGCGAGCAGTACTTC